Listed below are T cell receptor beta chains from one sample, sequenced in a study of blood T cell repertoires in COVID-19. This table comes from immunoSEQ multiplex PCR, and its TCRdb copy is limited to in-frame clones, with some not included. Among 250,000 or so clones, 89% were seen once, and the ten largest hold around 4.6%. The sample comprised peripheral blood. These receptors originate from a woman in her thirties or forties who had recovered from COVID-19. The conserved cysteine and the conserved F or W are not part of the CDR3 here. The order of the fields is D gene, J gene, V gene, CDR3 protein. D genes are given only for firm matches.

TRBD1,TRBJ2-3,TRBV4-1,ASSQDRDRGDTQY
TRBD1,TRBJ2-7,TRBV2,ASTGGPAEQY
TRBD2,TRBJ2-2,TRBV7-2,ASSLVAGGGAGELF
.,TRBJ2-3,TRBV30,AWSGTGTDTQY
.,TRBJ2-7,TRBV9,ASSVSQGVGEQY
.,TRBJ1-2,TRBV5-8,ASSLFAGKNYGYT
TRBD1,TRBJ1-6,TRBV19,ASRDRGGGSPLH
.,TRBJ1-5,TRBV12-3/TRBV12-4,ASRFGGNQPQH
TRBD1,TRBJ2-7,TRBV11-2,ASGRLTGQGYEQY
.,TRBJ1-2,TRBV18,ASSPGQYLYGYT
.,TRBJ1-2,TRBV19,ASSAYFLPNYGYT
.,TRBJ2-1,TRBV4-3,ASSPNGFTNNEQF
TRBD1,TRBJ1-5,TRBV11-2,ASSPDRIGGQPQH
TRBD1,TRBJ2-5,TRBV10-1,ASSEYRGETQY
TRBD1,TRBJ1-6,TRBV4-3,ASSPSGQGVSPLH
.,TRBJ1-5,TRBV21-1,ASSDPASGRQPQH
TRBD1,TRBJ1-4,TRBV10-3,AISERQGANEKLF
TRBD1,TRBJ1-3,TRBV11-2,ASSSISGGYNTIY
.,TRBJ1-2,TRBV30,AWSVKGPAFYGYT
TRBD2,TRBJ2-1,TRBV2,ASSERISGGNEQF
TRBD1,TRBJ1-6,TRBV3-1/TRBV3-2,ASSMGQNNSPLH
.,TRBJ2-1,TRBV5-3,DKRRAPKLPIYNEQF
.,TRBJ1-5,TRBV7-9,ASNGGLGNQPQH
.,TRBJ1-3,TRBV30,AWSVLQGWENTIY
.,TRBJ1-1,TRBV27,ASSLLGSSNTEAF
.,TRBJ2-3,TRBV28,ASSFSRYTDTQY
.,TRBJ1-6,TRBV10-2,ASMQGNSPLH
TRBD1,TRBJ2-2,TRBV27,ASSWGQGSGELF